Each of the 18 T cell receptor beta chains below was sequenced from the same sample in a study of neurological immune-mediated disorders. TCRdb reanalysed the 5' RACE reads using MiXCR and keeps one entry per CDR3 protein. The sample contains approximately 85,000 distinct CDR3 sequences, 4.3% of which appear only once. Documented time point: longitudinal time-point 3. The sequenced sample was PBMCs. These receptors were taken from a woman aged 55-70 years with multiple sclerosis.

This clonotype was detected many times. CDR3 region: CASSSAQGGLNYGYTF. CDR3 coding DNA: TGTGCCAGCAGCTCGGCACAGGGTGGATTGAACTATGGCTACACCTTC. The chain links TRBV5-4 to TRBJ1-2, with D possibly matching TRBD1 (6 bases). This CDR3 has 16 amino acids. From germline, CDR1 is SGHNT and CDR2 YYREEE (reference sequence). The V and J ends lost 3 bases and 2 bases respectively, with 17 bases between them.

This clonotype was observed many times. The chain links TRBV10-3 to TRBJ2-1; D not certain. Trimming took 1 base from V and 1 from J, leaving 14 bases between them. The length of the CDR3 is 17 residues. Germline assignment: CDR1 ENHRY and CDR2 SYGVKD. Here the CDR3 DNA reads TGTGCCATCAGTGAGTTGTCGCAAGTCCTATCCTACAATGAGCAGTTCTTC. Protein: CAISELSQVLSYNEQFF.

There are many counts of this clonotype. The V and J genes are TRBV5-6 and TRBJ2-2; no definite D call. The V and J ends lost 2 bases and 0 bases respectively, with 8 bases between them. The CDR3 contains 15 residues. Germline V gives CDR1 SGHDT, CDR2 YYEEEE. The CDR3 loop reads CASSFSAANTGELFF. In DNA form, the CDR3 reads TGTGCCAGCAGCTTTTCTGCGGCGAACACCGGGGAGCTGTTTTTT.

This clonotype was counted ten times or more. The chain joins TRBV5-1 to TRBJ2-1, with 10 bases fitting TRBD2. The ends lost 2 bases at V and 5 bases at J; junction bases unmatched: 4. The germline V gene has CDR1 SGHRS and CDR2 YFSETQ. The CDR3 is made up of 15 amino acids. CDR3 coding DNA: TGCGCCAGCAGCTTCACCGGGACTAGCGACAATGAGCAGTTCTTC. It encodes CASSFTGTSDNEQFF.

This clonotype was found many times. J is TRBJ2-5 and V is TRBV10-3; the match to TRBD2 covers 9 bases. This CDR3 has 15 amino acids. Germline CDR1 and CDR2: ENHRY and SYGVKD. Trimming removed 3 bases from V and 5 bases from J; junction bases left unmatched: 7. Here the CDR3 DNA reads TGTGCCATCAGTGACCAGCGGGGGGTCTTGGAGACCCAGTACTTC. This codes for CAISDQRGVLETQYF.

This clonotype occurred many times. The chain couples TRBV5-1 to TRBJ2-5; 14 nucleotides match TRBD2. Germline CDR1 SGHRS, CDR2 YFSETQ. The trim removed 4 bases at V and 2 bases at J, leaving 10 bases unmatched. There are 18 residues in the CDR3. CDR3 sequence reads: CASSPGLAGGPRQETQYF. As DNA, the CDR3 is TGCGCCAGCAGCCCAGGACTAGCGGGGGGACCCAGACAAGAGACCCAGTACTTC.

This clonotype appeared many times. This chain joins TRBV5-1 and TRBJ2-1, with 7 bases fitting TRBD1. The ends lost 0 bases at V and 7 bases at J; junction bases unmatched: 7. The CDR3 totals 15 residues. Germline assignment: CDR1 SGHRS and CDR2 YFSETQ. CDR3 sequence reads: CASSLVSGGWNEQFF. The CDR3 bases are TGCGCCAGCAGCTTGGTTTCAGGGGGATGGAATGAGCAGTTCTTC.

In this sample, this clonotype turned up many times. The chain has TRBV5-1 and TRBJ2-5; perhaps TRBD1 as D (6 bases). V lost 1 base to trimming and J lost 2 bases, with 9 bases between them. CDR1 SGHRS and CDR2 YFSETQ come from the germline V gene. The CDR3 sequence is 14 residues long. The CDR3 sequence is CASSLSTGQETQYF. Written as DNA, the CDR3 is TGCGCCAGCAGCTTGTCCACAGGGCAAGAGACCCAGTACTTC. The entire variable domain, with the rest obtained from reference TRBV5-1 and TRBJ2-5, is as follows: KAGVTQTPRYLIKTRGQQVTLSCSPISGHRSVSWYQQTPGQGLQFLFEYFSETQRNKGNFPGRFSGRQFSNSRSEMNVSTLELGDSALYLCASSLSTGQETQYFGPGTRLLVL.

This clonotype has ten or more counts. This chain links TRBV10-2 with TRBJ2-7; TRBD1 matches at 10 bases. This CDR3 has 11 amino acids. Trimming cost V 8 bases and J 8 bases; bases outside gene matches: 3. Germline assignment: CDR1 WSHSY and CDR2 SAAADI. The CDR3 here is CASRDRGKQYF. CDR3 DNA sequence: TGCGCCAGCCGGGACAGGGGTAAGCAGTACTTC.

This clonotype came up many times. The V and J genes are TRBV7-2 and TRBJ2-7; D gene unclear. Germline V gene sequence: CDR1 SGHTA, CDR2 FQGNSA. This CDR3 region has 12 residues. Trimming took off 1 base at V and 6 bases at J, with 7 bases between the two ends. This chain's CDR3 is CASSLGDTEQYF. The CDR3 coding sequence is TGTGCCAGCAGCTTAGGAGACACCGAGCAGTACTTC.

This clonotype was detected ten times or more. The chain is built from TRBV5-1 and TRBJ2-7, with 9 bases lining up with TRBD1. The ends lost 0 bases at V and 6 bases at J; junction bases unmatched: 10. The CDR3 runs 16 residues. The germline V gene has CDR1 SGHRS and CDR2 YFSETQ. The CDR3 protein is CASSLAPPGTGIEQYF. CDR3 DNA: TGCGCCAGCAGCTTGGCTCCCCCTGGGACAGGGATCGAGCAGTACTTC.

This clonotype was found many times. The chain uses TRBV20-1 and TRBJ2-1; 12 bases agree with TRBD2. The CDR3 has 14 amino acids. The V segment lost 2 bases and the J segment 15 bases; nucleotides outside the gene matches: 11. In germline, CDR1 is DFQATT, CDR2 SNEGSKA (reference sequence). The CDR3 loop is CSARSASGGAFWFF. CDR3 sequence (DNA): TGCAGTGCTAGATCGGCTAGCGGGGGGGCCTTCTGGTTCTTC.

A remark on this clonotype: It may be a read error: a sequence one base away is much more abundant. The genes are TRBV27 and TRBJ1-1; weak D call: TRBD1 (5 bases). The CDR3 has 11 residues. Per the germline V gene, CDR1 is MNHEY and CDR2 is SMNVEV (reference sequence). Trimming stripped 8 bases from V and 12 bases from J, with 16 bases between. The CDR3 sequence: CASARWGSPFF. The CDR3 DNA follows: TGTGCCAGCGCTCGCTGGGGCTCTCCTTTCTTT.

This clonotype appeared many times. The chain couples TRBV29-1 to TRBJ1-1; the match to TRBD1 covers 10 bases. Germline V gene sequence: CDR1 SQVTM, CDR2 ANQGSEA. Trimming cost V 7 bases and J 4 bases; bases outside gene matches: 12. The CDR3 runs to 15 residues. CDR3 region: CSGRIGGTGATEAFF. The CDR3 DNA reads TGCAGCGGTCGAATAGGGGGGACAGGGGCCACTGAAGCTTTCTTT.

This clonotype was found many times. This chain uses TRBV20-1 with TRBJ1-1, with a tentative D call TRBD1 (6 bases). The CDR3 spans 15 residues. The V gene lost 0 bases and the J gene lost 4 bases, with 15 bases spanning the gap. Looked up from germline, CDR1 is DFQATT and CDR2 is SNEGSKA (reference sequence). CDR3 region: CSAREATGRVTEAFF. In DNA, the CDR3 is TGCAGTGCTAGAGAAGCGACAGGAAGGGTCACTGAAGCTTTCTTT.

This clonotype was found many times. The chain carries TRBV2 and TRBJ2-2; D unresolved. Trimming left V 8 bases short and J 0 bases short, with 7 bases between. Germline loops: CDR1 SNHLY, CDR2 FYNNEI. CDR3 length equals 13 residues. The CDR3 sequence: CASQTPNTGELFF. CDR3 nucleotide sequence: TGTGCCAGCCAGACACCGAACACCGGGGAGCTGTTTTTT. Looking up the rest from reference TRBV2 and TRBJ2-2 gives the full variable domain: EPEVTQTPSHQVTQMGQEVILRCVPISNHLYFYWYRQILGQKVEFLVSFYNNEISEKSEIFDDQFSVERPDGSNFTLKIRSTKLEDSAMYFCASQTPNTGELFFGEGSRLTVL.

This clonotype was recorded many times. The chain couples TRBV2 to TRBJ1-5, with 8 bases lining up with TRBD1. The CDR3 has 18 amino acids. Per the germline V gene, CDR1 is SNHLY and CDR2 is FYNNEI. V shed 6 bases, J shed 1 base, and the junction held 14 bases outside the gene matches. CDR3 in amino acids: CASSVQGVGSWSNQPQHF. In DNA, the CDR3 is TGTGCCAGCAGCGTACAGGGGGTAGGGAGTTGGAGCAATCAGCCCCAGCATTTT.

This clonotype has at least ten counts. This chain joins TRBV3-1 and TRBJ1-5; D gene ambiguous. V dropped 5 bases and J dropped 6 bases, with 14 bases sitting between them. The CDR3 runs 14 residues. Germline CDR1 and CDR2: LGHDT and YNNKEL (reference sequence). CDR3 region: CASSKPGDGQPQHF. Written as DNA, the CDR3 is TGTGCCAGCAGCAAACCGGGAGACGGTCAGCCCCAGCATTTT.